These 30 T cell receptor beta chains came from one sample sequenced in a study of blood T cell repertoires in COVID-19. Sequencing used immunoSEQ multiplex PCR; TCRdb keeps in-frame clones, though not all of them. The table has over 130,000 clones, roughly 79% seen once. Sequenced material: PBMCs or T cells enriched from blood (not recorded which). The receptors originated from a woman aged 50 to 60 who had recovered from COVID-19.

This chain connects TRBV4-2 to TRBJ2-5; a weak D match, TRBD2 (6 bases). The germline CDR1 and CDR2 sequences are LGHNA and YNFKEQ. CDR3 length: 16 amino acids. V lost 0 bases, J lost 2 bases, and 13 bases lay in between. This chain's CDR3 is CASSQERGSGQETQYF. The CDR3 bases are TGTGCCAGCAGCCAAGAGCGGGGTAGCGGACAAGAGACCCAGTACTTC.

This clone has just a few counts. The CDR3 region is CASSQTGDEQYF. In nucleotides, the CDR3 is TGTGCCAGCAGCCAGACAGGGGACGAGCAGTACTTC. The chain carries TRBV7-9 and TRBJ2-7; 8 nucleotides agree with TRBD1. The junction had 2 bases not matched to a gene; V was cut back by 5 bases and J by 5 bases. CDR1 is SEHNR, CDR2 FQNEAQ, per germline (reference sequence). CDR3 length: 12 residues.

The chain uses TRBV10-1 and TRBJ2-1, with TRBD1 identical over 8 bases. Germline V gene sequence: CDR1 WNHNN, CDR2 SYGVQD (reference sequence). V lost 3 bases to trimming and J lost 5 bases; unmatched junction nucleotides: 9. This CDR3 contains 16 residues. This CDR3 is CASSDPGQGWDNEQFF. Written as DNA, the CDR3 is TGCGCCAGCAGTGACCCAGGACAGGGTTGGGACAATGAGCAGTTCTTC.

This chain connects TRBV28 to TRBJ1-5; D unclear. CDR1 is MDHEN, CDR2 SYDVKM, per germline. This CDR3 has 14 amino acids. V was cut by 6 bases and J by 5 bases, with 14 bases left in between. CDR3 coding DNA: TGTGCCAGCAGCGGCGGGGTTGGGTATCAGCCCCAGCATTTT. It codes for CASSGGVGYQPQHF. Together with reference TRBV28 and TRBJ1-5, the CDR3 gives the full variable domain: DVKVTQSSRYLVKRTGEKVFLECVQDMDHENMFWYRQDPGLGLRLIYFSYDVKMKEKGDIPEGYSVSREKKERFSLILESASTNQTSMYLCASSGGVGYQPQHFGDGTRLSIL.

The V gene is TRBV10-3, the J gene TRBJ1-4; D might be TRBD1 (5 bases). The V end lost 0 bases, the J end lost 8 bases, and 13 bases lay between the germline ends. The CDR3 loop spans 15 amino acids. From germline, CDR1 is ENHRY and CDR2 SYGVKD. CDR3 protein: CAISESEGAREKLFF. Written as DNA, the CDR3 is TGTGCCATCAGTGAGTCGGAAGGGGCAAGGGAAAAACTGTTTTTT.

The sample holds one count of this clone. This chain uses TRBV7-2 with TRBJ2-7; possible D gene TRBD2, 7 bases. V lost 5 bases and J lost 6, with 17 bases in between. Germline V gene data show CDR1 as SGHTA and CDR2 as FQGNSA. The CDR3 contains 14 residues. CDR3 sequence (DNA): TGTGCCAGCAGCCAACCCGGGGGGCCGGGCGAGCAGTACTTC. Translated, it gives CASSQPGGPGEQYF. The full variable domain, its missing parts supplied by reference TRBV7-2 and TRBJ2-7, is GAGVSQSPSNKVTEKGKDVELRCDPISGHTALYWYRQSLGQGLEFLIYFQGNSAPDKSGLPSDRFSAERTGGSVSTLTIQRTQQEDSAVYLCASSQPGGPGEQYFGPGTRLTVT.

CDR3 protein: CAALRPSGGTGELFF. Written as DNA, the CDR3 is TGCGCCGCGCTTCGGCCGTCTGGCGGGACCGGGGAGCTGTTTTTT. The V and J genes are TRBV10-2 and TRBJ2-2; the D gene is possibly TRBD2 (5 bases). This CDR3 is built from 15 residues. CDR1 is WSHSY and CDR2 is SAAADI in the germline V gene. V gave up 11 bases and J gave up 5 bases, with 21 bases separating them.

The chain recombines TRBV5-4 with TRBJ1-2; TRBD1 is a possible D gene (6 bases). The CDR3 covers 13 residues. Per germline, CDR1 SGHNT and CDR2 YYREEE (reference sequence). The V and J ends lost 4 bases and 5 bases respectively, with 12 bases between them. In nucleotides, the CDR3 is TGTGCCAGCAGCGGATTGGACAGTTATGGCTACACCTTC. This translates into CASSGLDSYGYTF.

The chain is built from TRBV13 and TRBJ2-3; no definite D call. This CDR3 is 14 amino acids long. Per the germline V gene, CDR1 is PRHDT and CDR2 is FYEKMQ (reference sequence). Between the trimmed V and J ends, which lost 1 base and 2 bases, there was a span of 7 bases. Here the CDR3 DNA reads TGTGCCAGCAGCTTAGAGTACTTCACAGATACGCAGTATTTT. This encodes CASSLEYFTDTQYF.

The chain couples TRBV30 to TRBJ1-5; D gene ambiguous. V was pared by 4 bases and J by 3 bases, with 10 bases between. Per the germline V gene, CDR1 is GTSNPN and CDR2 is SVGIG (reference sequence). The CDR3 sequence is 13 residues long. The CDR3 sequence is CAWTGKDNQPQHF. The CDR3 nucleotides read TGTGCCTGGACGGGAAAGGACAATCAGCCCCAGCATTTT.

CDR3 sequence reads: CASSTGTRETQYF. The CDR3 DNA sequence: TGCGCCAGCAGCACCGGGACACGGGAGACCCAGTACTTC. The V and J genes are TRBV5-1 and TRBJ2-5; a possible D gene is TRBD1 (6 bases). The CDR3 is 13 residues long. CDR1 and CDR2 (germline): SGHRS, YFSETQ. The V gene lost 4 bases and the J gene lost 5 bases, with 12 bases spanning the gap. The full variable domain, its missing parts supplied by reference TRBV5-1 and TRBJ2-5, is KAGVTQTPRYLIKTRGQQVTLSCSPISGHRSVSWYQQTPGQGLQFLFEYFSETQRNKGNFPGRFSGRQFSNSRSEMNVSTLELGDSALYLCASSTGTRETQYFGPGTRLLVL.

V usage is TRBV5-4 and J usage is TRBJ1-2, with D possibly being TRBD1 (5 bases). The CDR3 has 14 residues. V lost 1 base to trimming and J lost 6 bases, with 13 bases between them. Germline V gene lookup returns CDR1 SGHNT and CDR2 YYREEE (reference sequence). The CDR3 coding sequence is TGTGCCAGCAGCTTGTCGGCAGGGTCCAATGGCTACACCTTC. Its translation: CASSLSAGSNGYTF.

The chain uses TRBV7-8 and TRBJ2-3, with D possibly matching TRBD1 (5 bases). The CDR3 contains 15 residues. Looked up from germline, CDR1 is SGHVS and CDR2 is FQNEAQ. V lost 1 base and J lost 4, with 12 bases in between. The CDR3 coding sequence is TGTGCCAGCAGCTTAGGACAGATAGGCGCAGATACGCAGTATTTT. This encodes CASSLGQIGADTQYF.

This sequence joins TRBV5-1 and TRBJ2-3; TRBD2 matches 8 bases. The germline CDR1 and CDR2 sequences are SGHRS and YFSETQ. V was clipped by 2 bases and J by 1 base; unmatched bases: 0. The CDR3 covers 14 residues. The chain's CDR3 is CASSFSGGTDTQYF. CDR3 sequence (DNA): TGCGCCAGCAGCTTTAGCGGGGGCACAGATACGCAGTATTTT.

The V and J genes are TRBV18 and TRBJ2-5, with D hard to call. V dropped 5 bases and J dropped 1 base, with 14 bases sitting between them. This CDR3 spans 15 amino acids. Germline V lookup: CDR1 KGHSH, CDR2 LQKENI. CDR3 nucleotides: TGTGCCAGCTCAGCCACTCGGTCCGCCCAAGAGACCCAGTACTTC. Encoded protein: CASSATRSAQETQYF.

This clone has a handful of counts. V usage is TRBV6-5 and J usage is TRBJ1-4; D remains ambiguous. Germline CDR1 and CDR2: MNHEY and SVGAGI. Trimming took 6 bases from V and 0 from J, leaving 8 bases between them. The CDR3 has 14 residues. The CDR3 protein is CASRDQSTNEKLFF. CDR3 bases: TGTGCCAGCAGAGATCAGTCAACTAATGAAAAACTGTTTTTT.

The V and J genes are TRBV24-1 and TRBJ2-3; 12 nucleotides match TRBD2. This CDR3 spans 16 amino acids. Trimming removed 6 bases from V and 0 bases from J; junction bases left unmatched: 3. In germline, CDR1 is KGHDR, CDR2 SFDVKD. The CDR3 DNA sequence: TGTGCCACCAGTCCTGGGACTAGCGGGAGCACAGATACGCAGTATTTT. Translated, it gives CATSPGTSGSTDTQYF.

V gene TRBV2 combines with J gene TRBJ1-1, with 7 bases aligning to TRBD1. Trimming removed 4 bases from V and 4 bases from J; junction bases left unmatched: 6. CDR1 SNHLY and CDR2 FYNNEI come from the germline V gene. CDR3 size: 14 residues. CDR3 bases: TGTGCCAGCAGTGCTCAGGGGGTGGCCACTGAAGCTTTCTTT. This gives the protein CASSAQGVATEAFF.

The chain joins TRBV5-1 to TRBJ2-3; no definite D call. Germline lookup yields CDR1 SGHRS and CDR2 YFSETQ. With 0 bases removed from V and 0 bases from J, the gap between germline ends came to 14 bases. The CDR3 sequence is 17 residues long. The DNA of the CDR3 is TGCGCCAGCAGCTTGGGATCGGGTCTATCTAGCACAGATACGCAGTATTTT. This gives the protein CASSLGSGLSSTDTQYF.

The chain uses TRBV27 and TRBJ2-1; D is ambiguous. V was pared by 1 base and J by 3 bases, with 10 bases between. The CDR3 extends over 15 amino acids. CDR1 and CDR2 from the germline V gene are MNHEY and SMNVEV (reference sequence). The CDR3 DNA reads TGTGCCAGCAGTTTATATTCGCGGATCTACAATGAGCAGTTCTTC. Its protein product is CASSLYSRIYNEQFF.

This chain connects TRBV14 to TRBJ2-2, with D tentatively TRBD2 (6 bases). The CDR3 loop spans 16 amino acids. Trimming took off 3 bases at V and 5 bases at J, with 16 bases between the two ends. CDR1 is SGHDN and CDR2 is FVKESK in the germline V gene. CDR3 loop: CASSHRLARGTGELFF. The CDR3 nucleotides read TGTGCCAGCAGCCATCGCCTTGCCCGGGGGACCGGGGAGCTGTTTTTT.

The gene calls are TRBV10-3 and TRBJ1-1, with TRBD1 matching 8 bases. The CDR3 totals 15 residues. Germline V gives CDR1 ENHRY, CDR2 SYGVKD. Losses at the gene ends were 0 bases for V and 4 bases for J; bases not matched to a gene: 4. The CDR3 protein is CAISESRTGSTEAFF. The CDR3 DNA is TGTGCCATCAGTGAGTCTCGGACAGGGAGCACTGAAGCTTTCTTT.

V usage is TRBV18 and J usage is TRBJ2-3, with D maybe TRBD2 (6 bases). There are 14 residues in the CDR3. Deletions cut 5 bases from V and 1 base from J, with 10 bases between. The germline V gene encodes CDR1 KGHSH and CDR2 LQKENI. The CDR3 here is CASSYGGGTDTQYF. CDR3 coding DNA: TGTGCCAGCTCATACGGCGGGGGCACAGATACGCAGTATTTT.

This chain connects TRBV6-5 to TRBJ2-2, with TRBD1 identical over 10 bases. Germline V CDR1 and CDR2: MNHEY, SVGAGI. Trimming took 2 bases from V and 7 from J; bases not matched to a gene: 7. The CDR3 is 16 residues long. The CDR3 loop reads CASSYPQTGGVGELFF. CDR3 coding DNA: TGTGCCAGCAGTTACCCCCAGACAGGGGGCGTCGGGGAGCTGTTTTTT.

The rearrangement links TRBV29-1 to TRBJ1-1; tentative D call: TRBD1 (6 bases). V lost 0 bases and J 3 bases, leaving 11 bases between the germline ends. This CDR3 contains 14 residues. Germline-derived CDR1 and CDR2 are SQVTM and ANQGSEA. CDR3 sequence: CSVEDSAGDTEAFF. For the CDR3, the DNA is TGCAGCGTTGAAGATTCGGCAGGGGACACTGAAGCTTTCTTT.

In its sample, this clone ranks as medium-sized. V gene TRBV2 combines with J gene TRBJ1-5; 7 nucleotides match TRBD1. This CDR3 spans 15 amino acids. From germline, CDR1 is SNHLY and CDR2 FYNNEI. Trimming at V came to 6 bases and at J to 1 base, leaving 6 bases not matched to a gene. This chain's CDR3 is CASRAGTDSNQPQHF. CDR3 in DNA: TGTGCCAGCAGGGCCGGGACAGACAGCAATCAGCCCCAGCATTTT.

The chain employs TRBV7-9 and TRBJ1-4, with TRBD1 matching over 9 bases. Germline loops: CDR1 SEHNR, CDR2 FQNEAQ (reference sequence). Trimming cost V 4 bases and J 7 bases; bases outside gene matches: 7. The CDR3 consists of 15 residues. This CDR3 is CASSSGQGRSEKLFF. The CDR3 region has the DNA TGTGCCAGCAGCTCAGGACAGGGGAGAAGTGAAAAACTGTTTTTT.

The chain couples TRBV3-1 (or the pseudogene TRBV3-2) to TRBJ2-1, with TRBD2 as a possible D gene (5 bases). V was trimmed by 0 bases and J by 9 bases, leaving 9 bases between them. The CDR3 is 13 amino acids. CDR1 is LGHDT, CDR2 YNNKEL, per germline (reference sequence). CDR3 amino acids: CASSQDLGSEQFF. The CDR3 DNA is TGTGCCAGCAGCCAAGATTTGGGGAGTGAGCAGTTCTTC.

Written as DNA, the CDR3 is TGCAGCGCGCTATCGACAACAGGGACCTACGAGCAGTACTTC. Its translation is CSALSTTGTYEQYF. The V and J genes are TRBV29-1 and TRBJ2-7, with TRBD1 as a possible D gene (6 bases). V was clipped by 7 bases and J by 2 bases, with 18 bases between them. CDR3 length equals 14 residues. Germline loops: CDR1 SQVTM, CDR2 ANQGSEA.

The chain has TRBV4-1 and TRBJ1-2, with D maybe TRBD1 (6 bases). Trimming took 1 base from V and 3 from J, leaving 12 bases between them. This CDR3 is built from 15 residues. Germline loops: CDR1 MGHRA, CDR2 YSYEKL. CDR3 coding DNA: TGCGCCAGCAGCCAAGTAAGGGACACCTACTATGGCTACACCTTC. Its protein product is CASSQVRDTYYGYTF.